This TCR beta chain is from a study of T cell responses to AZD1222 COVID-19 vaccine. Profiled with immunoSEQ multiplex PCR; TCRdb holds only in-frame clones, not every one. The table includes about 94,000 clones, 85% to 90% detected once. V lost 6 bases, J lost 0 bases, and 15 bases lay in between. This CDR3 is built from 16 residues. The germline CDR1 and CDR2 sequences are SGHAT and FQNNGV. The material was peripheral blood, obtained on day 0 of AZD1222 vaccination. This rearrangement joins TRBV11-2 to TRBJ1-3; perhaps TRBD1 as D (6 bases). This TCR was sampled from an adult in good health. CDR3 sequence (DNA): TGTGCCAGCAGTTACAGACAGGAGAGCTCTGGAAACACCATATATTTT. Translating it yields CASSYRQESSGNTIYF.